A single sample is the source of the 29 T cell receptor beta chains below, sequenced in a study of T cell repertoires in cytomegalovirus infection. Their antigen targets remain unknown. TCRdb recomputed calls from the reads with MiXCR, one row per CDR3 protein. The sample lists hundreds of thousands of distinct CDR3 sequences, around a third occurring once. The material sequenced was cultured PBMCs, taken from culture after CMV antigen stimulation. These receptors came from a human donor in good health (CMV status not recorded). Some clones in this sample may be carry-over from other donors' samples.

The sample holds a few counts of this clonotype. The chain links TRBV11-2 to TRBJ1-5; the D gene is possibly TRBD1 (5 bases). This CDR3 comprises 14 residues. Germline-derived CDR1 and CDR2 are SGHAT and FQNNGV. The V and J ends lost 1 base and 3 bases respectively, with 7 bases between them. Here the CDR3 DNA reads TGTGCCAGCAGCTTAGTAGGGGACAATCAGCCCCAGCATTTT. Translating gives CASSLVGDNQPQHF.

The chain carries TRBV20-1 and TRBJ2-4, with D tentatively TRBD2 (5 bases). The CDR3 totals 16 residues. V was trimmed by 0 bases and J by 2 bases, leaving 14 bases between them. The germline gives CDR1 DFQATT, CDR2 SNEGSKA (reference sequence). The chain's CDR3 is CSARDLGDGSKNIQYF. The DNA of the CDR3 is TGCAGTGCTAGAGATCTCGGGGATGGGTCCAAAAACATTCAGTACTTC.

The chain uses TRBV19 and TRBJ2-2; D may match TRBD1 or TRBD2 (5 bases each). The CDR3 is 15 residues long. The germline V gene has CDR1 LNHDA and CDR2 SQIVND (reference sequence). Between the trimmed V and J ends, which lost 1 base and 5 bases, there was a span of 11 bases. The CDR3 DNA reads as TGTGCCAGTAGTATAGCAACCGGGGCGACCGGGGAGCTGTTTTTT. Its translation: CASSIATGATGELFF.

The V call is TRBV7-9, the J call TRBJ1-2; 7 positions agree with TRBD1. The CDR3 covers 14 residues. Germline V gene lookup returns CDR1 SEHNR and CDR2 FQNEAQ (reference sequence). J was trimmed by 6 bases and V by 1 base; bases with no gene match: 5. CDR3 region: CASSLVGQRNGYTF. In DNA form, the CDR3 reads TGTGCCAGCAGCTTAGTGGGACAGAGAAATGGCTACACCTTC.

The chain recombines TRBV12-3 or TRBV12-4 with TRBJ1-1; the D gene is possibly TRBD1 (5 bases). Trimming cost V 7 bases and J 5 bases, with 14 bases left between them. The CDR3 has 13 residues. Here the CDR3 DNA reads TGTGCCAGCATAAAGAATGGGGGGACTGAAGCTTTCTTT. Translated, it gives CASIKNGGTEAFF.

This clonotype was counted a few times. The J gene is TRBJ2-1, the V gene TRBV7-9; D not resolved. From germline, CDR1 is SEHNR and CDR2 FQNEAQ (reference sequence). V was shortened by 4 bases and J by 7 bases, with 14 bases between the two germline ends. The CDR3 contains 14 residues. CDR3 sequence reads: CASSSLSPGNEQFF. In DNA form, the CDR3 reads TGTGCCAGCAGCTCACTTTCCCCTGGGAATGAGCAGTTCTTC.

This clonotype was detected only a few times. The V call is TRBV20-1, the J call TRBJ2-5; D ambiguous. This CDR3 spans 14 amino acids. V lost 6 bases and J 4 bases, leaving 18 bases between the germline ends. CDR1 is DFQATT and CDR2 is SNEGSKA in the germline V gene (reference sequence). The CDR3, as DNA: TGCAGTGCCCAGATCGTGAGGTTCGGAGAGACCCAGTACTTC. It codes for CSAQIVRFGETQYF.

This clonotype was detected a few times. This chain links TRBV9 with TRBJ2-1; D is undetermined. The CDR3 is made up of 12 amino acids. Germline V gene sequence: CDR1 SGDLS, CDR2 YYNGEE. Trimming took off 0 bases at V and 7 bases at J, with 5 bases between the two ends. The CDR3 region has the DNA TGTGCCAGCAGCGTAGGTCGGAATGAGCAGTTCTTC. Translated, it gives CASSVGRNEQFF.

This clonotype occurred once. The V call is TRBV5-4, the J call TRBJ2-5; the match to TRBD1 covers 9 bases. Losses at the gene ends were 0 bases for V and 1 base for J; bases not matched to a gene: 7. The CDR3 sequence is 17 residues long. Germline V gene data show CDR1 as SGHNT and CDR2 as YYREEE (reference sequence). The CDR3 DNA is TGTGCCAGCAGCTTGGCGGGGACAGGGTGGACCCAAGAGACCCAGTACTTC. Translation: CASSLAGTGWTQETQYF.

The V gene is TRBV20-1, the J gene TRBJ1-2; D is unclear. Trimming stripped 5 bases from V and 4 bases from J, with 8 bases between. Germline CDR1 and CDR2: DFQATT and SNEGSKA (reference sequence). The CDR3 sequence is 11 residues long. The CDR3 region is CSAPDFYGYTF. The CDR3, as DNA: TGCAGTGCTCCGGACTTCTATGGCTACACCTTC.

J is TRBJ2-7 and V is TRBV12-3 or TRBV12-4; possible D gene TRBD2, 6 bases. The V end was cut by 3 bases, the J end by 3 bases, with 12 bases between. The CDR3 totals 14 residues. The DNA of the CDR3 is TGTGCCAGCAGTTTGGGAGGTGGTGGCTACGAGCAGTACGTC. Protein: CASSLGGGGYEQYV.

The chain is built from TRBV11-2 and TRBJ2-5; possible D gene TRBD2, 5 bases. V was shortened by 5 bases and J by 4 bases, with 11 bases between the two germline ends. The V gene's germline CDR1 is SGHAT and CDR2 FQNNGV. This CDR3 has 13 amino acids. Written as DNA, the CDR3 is TGTGCCAGCAGCAGAGGGTATGGAGAGACCCAGTACTTC. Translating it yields CASSRGYGETQYF.

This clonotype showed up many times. The chain's CDR3 is CASSLASRQLNTEAFF. The DNA of the CDR3 is TGTGCCAGCAGCTTAGCGAGTAGGCAGTTAAACACTGAAGCTTTCTTT. This chain connects TRBV7-2 to TRBJ1-1; D is unclear. CDR1 and CDR2 (germline): SGHTA, FQGNSA. V lost 0 bases, J lost 2 bases, and 13 bases lay in between. The CDR3 has 16 residues.

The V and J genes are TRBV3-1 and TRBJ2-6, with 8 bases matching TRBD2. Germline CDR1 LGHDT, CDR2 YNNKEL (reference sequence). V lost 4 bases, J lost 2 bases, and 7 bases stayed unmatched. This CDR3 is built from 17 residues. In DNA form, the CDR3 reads TGTGCCAGCAGCCTGGGGACTAGTCTCGCTGGGGCCAACGTCCTGACTTTC. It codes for CASSLGTSLAGANVLTF.

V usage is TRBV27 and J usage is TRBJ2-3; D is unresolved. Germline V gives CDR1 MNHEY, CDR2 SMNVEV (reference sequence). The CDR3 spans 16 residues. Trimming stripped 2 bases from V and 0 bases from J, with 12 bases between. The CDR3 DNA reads TGTGCCAGCAGTTTAGGGTCGTCGGCTAGCACAGATACGCAGTATTTT. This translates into CASSLGSSASTDTQYF.

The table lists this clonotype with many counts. This chain's CDR3 is CASSLMGAYGYTF. As DNA, the CDR3 is TGTGCCAGCAGCTTAATGGGTGCCTATGGCTACACCTTC. The rearrangement uses TRBV7-2 and TRBJ1-2; no reliable D call. The CDR3 is made up of 13 amino acids. CDR1 and CDR2 (germline): SGHTA, FQGNSA. V lost 2 bases, J lost 4 bases, and 8 bases lay in between.

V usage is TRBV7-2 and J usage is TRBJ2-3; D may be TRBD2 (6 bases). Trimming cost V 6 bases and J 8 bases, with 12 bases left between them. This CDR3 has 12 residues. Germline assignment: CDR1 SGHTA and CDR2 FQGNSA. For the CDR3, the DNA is TGTGCCAGCAGGGGTATAGCGGTTACGCAGTATTTT. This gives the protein CASRGIAVTQYF.

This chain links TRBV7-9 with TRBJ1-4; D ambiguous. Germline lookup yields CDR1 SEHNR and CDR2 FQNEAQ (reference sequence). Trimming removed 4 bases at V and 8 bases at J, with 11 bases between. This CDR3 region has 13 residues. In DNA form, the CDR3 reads TGTGCCAGCAGCTACCTCTGGGAGGAAAAACTGTTTTTT. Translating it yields CASSYLWEEKLFF.

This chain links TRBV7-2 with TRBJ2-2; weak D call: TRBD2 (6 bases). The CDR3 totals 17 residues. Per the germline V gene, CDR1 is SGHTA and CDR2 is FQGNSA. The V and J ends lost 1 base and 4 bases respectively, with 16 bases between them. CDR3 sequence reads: CASSLGYRGTRTGELFF. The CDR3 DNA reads TGTGCCAGCAGCTTAGGTTATCGGGGGACTCGCACCGGGGAGCTGTTTTTT.

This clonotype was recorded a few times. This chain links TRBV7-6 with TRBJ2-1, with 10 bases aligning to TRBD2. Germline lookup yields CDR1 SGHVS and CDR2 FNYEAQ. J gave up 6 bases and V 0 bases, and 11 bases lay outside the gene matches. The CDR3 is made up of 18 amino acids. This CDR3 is CASSLAWSSGGGGNEQFF. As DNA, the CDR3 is TGTGCCAGCAGCTTAGCGTGGTCGAGCGGGGGGGGAGGCAATGAGCAGTTCTTC.

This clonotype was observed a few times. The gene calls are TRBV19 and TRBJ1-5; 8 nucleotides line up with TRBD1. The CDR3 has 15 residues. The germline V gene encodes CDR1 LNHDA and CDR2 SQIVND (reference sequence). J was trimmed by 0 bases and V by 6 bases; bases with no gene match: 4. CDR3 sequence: CASSDRGNSNQPQHF. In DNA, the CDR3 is TGTGCCAGTAGCGACAGGGGAAATAGCAATCAGCCCCAGCATTTT.

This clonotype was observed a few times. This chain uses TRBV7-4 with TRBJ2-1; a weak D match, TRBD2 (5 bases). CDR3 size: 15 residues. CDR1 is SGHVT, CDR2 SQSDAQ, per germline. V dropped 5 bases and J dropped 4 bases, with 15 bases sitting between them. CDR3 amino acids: CASSPEQRKYNEQFF. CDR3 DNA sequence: TGTGCCAGCAGCCCTGAGCAGCGGAAGTACAATGAGCAGTTCTTC.

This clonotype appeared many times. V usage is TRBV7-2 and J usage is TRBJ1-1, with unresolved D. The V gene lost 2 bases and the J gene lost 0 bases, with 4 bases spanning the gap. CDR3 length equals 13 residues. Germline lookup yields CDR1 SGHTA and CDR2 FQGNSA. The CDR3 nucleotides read TGTGCCAGCAGCTTATGGATGAACACTGAAGCTTTCTTT. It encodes CASSLWMNTEAFF.

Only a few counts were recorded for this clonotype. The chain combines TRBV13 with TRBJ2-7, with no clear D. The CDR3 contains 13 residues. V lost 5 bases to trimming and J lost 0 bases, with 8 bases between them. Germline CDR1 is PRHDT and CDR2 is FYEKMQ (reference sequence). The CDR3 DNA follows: TGTGCCAGCAGCGAAAGAGGCTCCTACGAGCAGTACGTC. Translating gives CASSERGSYEQYV.

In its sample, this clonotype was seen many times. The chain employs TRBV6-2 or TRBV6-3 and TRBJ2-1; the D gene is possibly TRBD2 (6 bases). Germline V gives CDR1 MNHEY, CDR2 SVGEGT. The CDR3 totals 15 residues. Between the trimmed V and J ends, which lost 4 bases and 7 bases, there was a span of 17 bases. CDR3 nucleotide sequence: TGTGCCAGCAGTTCGCCCGCGGGACGGCGAAATGAGCAGTTCTTC. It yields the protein CASSSPAGRRNEQFF.

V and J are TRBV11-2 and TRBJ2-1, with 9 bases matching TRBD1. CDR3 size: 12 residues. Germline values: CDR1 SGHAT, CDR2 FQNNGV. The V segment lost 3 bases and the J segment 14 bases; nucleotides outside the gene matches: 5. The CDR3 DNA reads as TGTGCCAGCAGCTTCTGGGACAGGGAGGAGTTCTTC. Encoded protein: CASSFWDREEFF. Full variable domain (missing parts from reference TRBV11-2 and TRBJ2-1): EAGVAQSPRYKIIEKRQSVAFWCNPISGHATLYWYQQILGQGPKLLIQFQNNGVVDDSQLPKDRFSAERLKGVDSTLKIQPAKLEDSAVYLCASSFWDREEFFGPGTRLTVL.

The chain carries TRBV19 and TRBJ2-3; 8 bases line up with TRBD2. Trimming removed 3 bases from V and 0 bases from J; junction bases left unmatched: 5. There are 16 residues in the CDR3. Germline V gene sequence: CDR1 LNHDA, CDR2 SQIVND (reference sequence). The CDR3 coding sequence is TGTGCCAGTAGTATCGGAAGCGGGAGTAGCACAGATACGCAGTATTTT. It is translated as CASSIGSGSSTDTQYF. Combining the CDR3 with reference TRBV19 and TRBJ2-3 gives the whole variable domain DGGITQSPKYLFRKEGQNVTLSCEQNLNHDAMYWYRQDPGQGLRLIYYSQIVNDFQKGDIAEGYSVSREKKESFPLTVTSAQKNPTAFYLCASSIGSGSSTDTQYFGPGTRLTVL.

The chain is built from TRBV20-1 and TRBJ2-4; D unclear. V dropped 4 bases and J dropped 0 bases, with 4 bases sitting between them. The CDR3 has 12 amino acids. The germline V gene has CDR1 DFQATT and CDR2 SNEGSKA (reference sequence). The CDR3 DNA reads TGCAGTGCTACAGAAGCCAAAAACATTCAGTACTTC. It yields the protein CSATEAKNIQYF.

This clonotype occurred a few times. CDR3 loop: CASSLARTGGKTEAFF. CDR3 nucleotides: TGTGCCAGCAGCTTGGCCCGGACGGGGGGGAAGACTGAAGCTTTCTTT. The chain employs TRBV7-8 and TRBJ1-1; D is possibly TRBD1 (5 bases). V lost 3 bases, J lost 5 bases, and 19 bases lay in between. The CDR3 has 16 amino acids. Germline V lookup: CDR1 SGHVS, CDR2 FQNEAQ.